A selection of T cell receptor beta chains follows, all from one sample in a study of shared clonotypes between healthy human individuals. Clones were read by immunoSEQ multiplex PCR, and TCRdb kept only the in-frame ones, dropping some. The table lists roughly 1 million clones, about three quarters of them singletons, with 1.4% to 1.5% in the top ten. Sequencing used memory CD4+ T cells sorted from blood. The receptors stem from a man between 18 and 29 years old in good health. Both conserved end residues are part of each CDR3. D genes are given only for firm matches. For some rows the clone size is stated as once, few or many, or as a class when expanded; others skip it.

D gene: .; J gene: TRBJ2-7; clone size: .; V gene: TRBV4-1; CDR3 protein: CAITDEQYF; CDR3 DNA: TGCGCCATCACTGACGAGCAGTACTTC
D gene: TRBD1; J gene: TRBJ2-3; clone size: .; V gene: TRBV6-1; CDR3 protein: CASSELGQRTDTQYF; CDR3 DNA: TGTGCCAGCAGTGAGTTGGGACAGCGCACAGATACGCAGTATTTT
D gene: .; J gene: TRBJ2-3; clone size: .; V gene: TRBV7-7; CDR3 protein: CASSLSSARTDTQYF; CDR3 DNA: TGTGCTAGCAGCTTAAGTAGCGCACGCACAGATACGCAGTATTTT
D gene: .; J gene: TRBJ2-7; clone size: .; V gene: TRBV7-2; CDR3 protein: CASSFQQGRDEQYF; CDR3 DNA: TGTGCCAGCAGCTTTCAACAGGGACGAGACGAGCAGTACTTC
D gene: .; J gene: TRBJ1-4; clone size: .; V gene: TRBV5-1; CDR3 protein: CASSLGSGDEKLFF; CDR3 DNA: TGCGCCAGCAGCTTAGGTAGTGGGGATGAAAAACTGTTTTTT
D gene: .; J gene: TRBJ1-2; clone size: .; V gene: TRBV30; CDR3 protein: CAWSVRAGYTF; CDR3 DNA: TGTGCCTGGAGTGTTAGGGCTGGCTACACCTTC
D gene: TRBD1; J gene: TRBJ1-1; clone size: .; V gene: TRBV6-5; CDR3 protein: CASRYRGAEMNTEAFF; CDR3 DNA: TGTGCCAGCAGGTACAGGGGGGCGGAAATGAACACTGAAGCTTTCTTT
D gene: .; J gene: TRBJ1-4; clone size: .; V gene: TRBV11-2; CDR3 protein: CASSLDGLREKLFF; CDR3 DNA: TGTGCCAGCAGCTTAGATGGGCTGCGGGAAAAACTGTTTTTT
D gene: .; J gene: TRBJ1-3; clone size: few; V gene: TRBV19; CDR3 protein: CASSMLVSSGNTIYF; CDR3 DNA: TGTGCCAGTAGTATGCTCGTGAGCTCTGGAAACACCATATATTTT
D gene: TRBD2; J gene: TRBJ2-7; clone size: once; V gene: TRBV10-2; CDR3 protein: CASSPGLESYEQYF; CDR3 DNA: TGCGCCAGCAGTCCAGGACTAGAGTCGTACGAGCAGTACTTC
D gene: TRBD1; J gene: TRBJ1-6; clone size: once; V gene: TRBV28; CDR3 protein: CASVAYGSGTGGSPLHF; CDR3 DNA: TGTGCCAGCGTCGCATATGGGTCCGGGACAGGGGGGTCACCCCTCCACTTT
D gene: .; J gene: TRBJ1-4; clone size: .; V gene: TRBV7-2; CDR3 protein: CASSLGGSNEKLFF; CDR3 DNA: TGTGCCAGCAGCTTAGGGGGGAGTAATGAAAAACTGTTTTTT
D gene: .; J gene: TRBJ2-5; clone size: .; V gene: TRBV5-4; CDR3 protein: CASSNDQETQYF; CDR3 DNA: TGTGCCAGCAGCAACGACCAAGAGACCCAGTACTTC
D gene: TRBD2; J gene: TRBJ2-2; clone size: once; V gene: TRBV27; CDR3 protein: CASTPLGGGTGELFF; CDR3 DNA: TGTGCCAGCACCCCCCTGGGGGGAGGGACCGGGGAGCTGTTTTTT
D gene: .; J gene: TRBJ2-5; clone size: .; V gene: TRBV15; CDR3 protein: CAASSLGGPQETQYF; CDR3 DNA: TGTGCCGCCAGCTCCCTTGGGGGTCCCCAAGAGACCCAGTACTTC